The source of this T cell receptor beta chain is a study of T-cell memory formation after mild COVID-19. In the study overall: Clusters were largely donor specific. Study observations and caveats: CD4+ contracting clones were found mainly in CM and EM, and CD8+ ones in EMRA.

A 5'RACE reaction primed in the constant segment made cDNA libraries of TCR alpha and TCR beta, and these carried sample barcodes and UMIs. One entry per CDR3 protein results from TCRdb running MiXCR on the 5' RACE reads. The sample shows 150,000 to 200,000 distinct CDR3 sequences, 10% to 15% of them seen only once. The length of the CDR3 is 13 residues. CDR1 SGHTA and CDR2 FQGNSA come from the germline V gene. In this sample, this clonotype turned up many times. The antigen remains unidentified. The germline gene is not matched at one end of the junction; a read error may be the cause. Sequenced material: PBMCs or a T cell subset sorted from them (not recorded which). The gene calls are TRBV7-2 and TRBJ2-5; D is possibly TRBD1 (5 bases). The receptor was isolated from a man younger than 35 who had mild COVID-19 (a few samples of this study predate the infection). Cell type and time point are not known. The DNA of the CDR3 is TGTGCCAGCAGTTTAGGGGTGGCGGAGACCCAGTACTTC. Translation: CASSLGVAETQYF.